Each of the 14 T cell receptor beta chains below was sequenced from the same sample in a study of Ad26.COV2.S vaccination and SARS-CoV-2 variants. The method was immunoSEQ multiplex PCR; TCRdb's version includes in-frame clones alone and lacks a portion of them. The sample yields more than 400,000 clones, about 92% seen once. Regarding treatment: around 19 received Ad26.COV2.S at low or high dose, single or two shots; five or six received placebo; per-sample allocation not given. Day 63 after the first vaccine or placebo injection was the time point for sampling. The material was peripheral blood, obtained in a trial of Ad26.COV2.S vaccine versus placebo. The source of these receptors is a person between 18 and 59 years old who received the Ad26.COV2.S COVID-19 vaccine or a placebo.

The chain couples TRBV5-6 to TRBJ2-7, with TRBD2 matching over 14 bases. The CDR3 is 18 residues long. CDR1 is SGHDT and CDR2 is YYEEEE in the germline V gene. The V and J ends lost 0 bases and 1 base, in that order; junction bases with no gene match: 6. The DNA for the CDR3 is TGTGCCAGCAGCTTGGGGACTAGCGGGGGGCCCGCTTCCTACGAGCAGTACTTC. Translating gives CASSLGTSGGPASYEQYF.

This clone was picked up a small number of times. This sequence joins TRBV25-1 and TRBJ1-2, with 7 bases aligning to TRBD1. Germline V CDR1 and CDR2: MGHDK, SYGVNS. The CDR3 sequence is 15 residues long. After removal of 4 bases from V and 2 bases from J, the junction contained 7 bases not matched to a gene. The CDR3 region is CASSGLTGTNYGYTF. Written as DNA, the CDR3 is TGTGCCAGCAGTGGCTTGACAGGGACGAACTATGGCTACACCTTC.

This sequence joins TRBV19 and TRBJ1-4, with D possibly TRBD1 on 6 matching bases. Germline loops: CDR1 LNHDA, CDR2 SQIVND (reference sequence). The germline V and J ends were trimmed by 5 bases and 8 bases, with 15 bases remaining between them. This CDR3 has 14 residues. CDR3 nucleotide sequence: TGTGCCAGTAGTCGGGGGCCCGAAGGGGAAAAACTGTTTTTT. It encodes CASSRGPEGEKLFF.

This clone turned up a few times. The genes are TRBV6-1 and TRBJ1-5; D might be TRBD1 (6 bases). The V gene's germline CDR1 is MNHNS and CDR2 SASEGT. V gave up 8 bases and J gave up 8 bases, with 16 bases separating them. The CDR3 contains 13 residues. The DNA for the CDR3 is TGTGCCAGCCTTGGGGGCGAGATTAAGCCCCAGCATTTT. It codes for CASLGGEIKPQHF.

The rearrangement uses TRBV7-2 and TRBJ2-5; 7 bases fit TRBD2. The CDR3 runs to 11 residues. After removal of 6 bases from V and 5 bases from J, the junction contained 0 bases not matched to a gene. Germline-derived CDR1 and CDR2 are SGHTA and FQGNSA. The CDR3 spells CASSSGETQYF. In DNA form, the CDR3 reads TGTGCCAGCAGTAGCGGGGAGACCCAGTACTTC.

The chain uses TRBV25-1 and TRBJ1-2; 10 nucleotides align to TRBD1. This CDR3 region has 15 residues. Looked up from germline, CDR1 is MGHDK and CDR2 is SYGVNS. V shed 1 base and J 7 bases; nucleotides not matched to a gene: 6. The CDR3 reads CASSESGTGVGGYTF. The CDR3 nucleotides are TGTGCCAGCAGTGAATCCGGGACAGGGGTTGGTGGCTACACCTTC.

In DNA, the CDR3 is TGTGCCAGCAGTGAAGCGGACATTTTTGGGGGTCGCCAAGAGACCCAGTACTTC. Encoded protein: CASSEADIFGGRQETQYF. The gene calls are TRBV2 and TRBJ2-5, with D possibly being TRBD1 or TRBD2 (5 bases each). The CDR3 runs 18 residues. Between the trimmed V and J ends, which lost 0 bases and 1 base, there was a span of 18 bases. Germline CDR1 is SNHLY and CDR2 is FYNNEI.

The rearrangement links TRBV19 to TRBJ1-1; TRBD1 matches 8 bases. Germline lookup yields CDR1 LNHDA and CDR2 SQIVND (reference sequence). This CDR3 contains 14 residues. J gave up 1 base and V 5 bases, and 3 bases lay outside the gene matches. The CDR3 loop reads CASSWGTGNTEAFF. The DNA for the CDR3 is TGTGCCAGTAGTTGGGGGACAGGGAACACTGAAGCTTTCTTT.

DNA of the CDR3: TGTGCCAGCAGTTTAACAAGGGGGTACGAGCAGTACTTC. Encoded protein: CASSLTRGYEQYF. This chain uses TRBV6-2 or TRBV6-3 with TRBJ2-7, with D tentatively TRBD1 (6 bases). Trimming pared 4 bases from V and 4 bases from J, leaving 11 bases between. Per the germline V gene, CDR1 is MNHEY and CDR2 is SVGEGT. CDR3 size: 13 residues.

V is TRBV7-2 and J is TRBJ2-2; 13 bases map to TRBD2. The germline CDR1 and CDR2 sequences are SGHTA and FQGNSA. The CDR3 sequence is 20 residues long. Losses at the gene ends were 0 bases for V and 2 bases for J; bases not matched to a gene: 9. The CDR3 nucleotides are TGTGCCAGCAGCTTAGCCGATGGGACTAGCGGGGCCAAAAACACCGGGGAGCTGTTTTTT. Its translation: CASSLADGTSGAKNTGELFF.

This clone came up once. The chain employs TRBV19 and TRBJ1-3, with 7 nucleotides matching TRBD1. V gave up 3 bases and J gave up 3 bases; unmatched junction bases: 5. CDR3 length: 15 amino acids. The V gene's germline CDR1 is LNHDA and CDR2 SQIVND (reference sequence). CDR3: CASSIQQGNGNTIYF. Here the CDR3 DNA reads TGTGCCAGTAGTATTCAACAGGGGAATGGAAACACCATATATTTT.

This sequence joins TRBV7-2 and TRBJ2-3, with D possibly TRBD1 on 5 matching bases. The CDR3 has 16 amino acids. V lost 5 bases, J lost 6 bases, and 21 bases lay in between. Germline V gene lookup returns CDR1 SGHTA and CDR2 FQGNSA. CDR3 nucleotide sequence: TGTGCCAGCAGCGAGCGACAGATACCCTATCCGGATACGCAGTATTTT. Its translation is CASSERQIPYPDTQYF.

The V and J genes are TRBV3-1 (or the pseudogene TRBV3-2) and TRBJ2-1; 9 bases are shared with TRBD2. The CDR3 has 17 residues. Germline loops: CDR1 LGHDT, CDR2 YNNKEL (reference sequence). The V and J ends lost 3 bases and 5 bases, in that order; junction bases with no gene match: 11. CDR3 bases: TGTGCCAGCAGCCACCCCTCCCCACTAGCGGGCAACAATGAGCAGTTCTTC. It translates to CASSHPSPLAGNNEQFF.

The chain carries TRBV4-3 and TRBJ1-2, with D maybe TRBD1 (5 bases). There are 14 residues in the CDR3. Trimming took off 0 bases at V and 7 bases at J, with 12 bases between the two ends. Germline-derived CDR1 and CDR2 are LGHNA and YSLEER. The CDR3 here is CASSQEGEGAGYTF. In nucleotides, the CDR3 is TGCGCCAGCAGCCAAGAAGGGGAGGGAGCTGGCTACACCTTC.